Below are 13 T cell receptor beta chains sequenced from a single sample in a study of radiotherapy plus CTLA-4 blockade in lung cancer. The repertoire was sequenced with immunoSEQ multiplex PCR; TCRdb's copy has only in-frame clones and lacks some. The top ten hold roughly 15% of the sample, which has around 70,000 clones, less than 85% seen once. The input for sequencing was peripheral blood, taken from a patient treated with radiotherapy plus ipilimumab. The receptors originated from a human donor with non-small cell lung cancer whose response to radiotherapy plus ipilimumab could not be evaluated. Some clones in this sample may be carry-over from other donors' samples.

This clone was detected only once. The J gene is TRBJ1-1, the V gene TRBV16; 9 nucleotides agree with TRBD1. This CDR3 contains 17 residues. The V segment lost 0 bases and the J segment 3 bases; nucleotides outside the gene matches: 8. CDR1 is KGHSY and CDR2 is FQNENV in the germline V gene. CDR3 nucleotides: TGTGCCAGCAGCCAATCGGGGGGACAGGGAAGGTACACTGAAGCTTTCTTT. Translating gives CASSQSGGQGRYTEAFF.

In this sample, this clone turned up once. The chain uses TRBV6-5 and TRBJ1-2; tentatively, D is TRBD1 (6 bases). Germline CDR1 and CDR2: MNHEY and SVGAGI. Trimming shortened V by 5 bases and J by 5 bases, and 9 bases separated the two germline ends. The CDR3 is 12 amino acids. CDR3 DNA sequence: TGTGCCAGCAGTGAAAGGGGGTATGGCTACACCTTC. It specifies CASSERGYGYTF.

The gene calls are TRBV15 and TRBJ1-6; D gene unclear. Per the germline V gene, CDR1 is LNHNV and CDR2 is YYDKDF (reference sequence). Trimming left V 1 base short and J 7 bases short, with 5 bases between. The CDR3 runs 13 residues. This chain's CDR3 is CATSRGRNSPLHF. The DNA for the CDR3 is TGTGCCACCAGCAGAGGTCGGAATTCACCCCTCCACTTT. Full variable domain (rest looked up from reference TRBV15 and TRBJ1-6): DAMVIQNPRYQVTQFGKPVTLSCSQTLNHNVMYWYQQKSSQAPKLLFHYYDKDFNNEADTPDNFQSRRPNTSFCFLDIRSPGLGDTAMYLCATSRGRNSPLHFGNGTRLTVT.

This chain joins TRBV2 and TRBJ2-3; D is unclear. The CDR3 has 11 amino acids. V gave up 8 bases and J gave up 0 bases, with 3 bases separating them. The germline V gene has CDR1 SNHLY and CDR2 FYNNEI. CDR3 amino acids: CASLSTDTQYF. CDR3 sequence (DNA): TGTGCCAGCCTGAGCACAGATACGCAGTATTTT.

The count of this clone is one. The rearrangement links TRBV6-5 to TRBJ1-3; no definite D call. This CDR3 is built from 15 residues. Germline values: CDR1 MNHEY, CDR2 SVGAGI. V dropped 6 bases and J dropped 4 bases, with 16 bases sitting between them. As DNA, the CDR3 is TGTGCCAGCAGGGGCCCGGACTACGCAGGAAACACCATATATTTT. This gives the protein CASRGPDYAGNTIYF.

The gene calls are TRBV6-1 and TRBJ1-1, with TRBD1 matching 8 bases. Trimming at V came to 5 bases and at J to 8 bases, leaving 10 bases not matched to a gene. CDR3 size: 14 residues. Germline V gives CDR1 MNHNS, CDR2 SASEGT. CDR3 DNA sequence: TGTGCCAGCAGTTCCTCAGGGGGCGTGGGGGAAGCTTTCTTT. It yields the protein CASSSSGGVGEAFF.

The chain combines TRBV7-9 with TRBJ1-2; TRBD1 might be the D (6 bases). The germline V gene encodes CDR1 SEHNR and CDR2 FQNEAQ (reference sequence). Trimming shortened V by 1 base and J by 8 bases, and 11 bases separated the two germline ends. This CDR3 has 13 amino acids. As DNA, the CDR3 is TGTGCCAGCAGCTTAGATCAGGGGAGCGGCTACACCTTC. Encoded protein: CASSLDQGSGYTF.

Here the CDR3 DNA reads TGCGCCAGCAGCCTAGGGGGCGGTAGCACAGATACGCAGTATTTT. This sequence encodes CASSLGGGSTDTQYF. The genes are TRBV4-1 and TRBJ2-3; 7 bases map to TRBD1. The CDR3 loop spans 15 amino acids. V shed 4 bases and J 0 bases; nucleotides not matched to a gene: 4. CDR1 and CDR2 (germline): MGHRA, YSYEKL.

The V and J genes are TRBV4-3 and TRBJ2-2, with TRBD1 matching over 8 bases. Trimming at V came to 4 bases and at J to 6 bases, leaving 4 bases not matched to a gene. Per germline, CDR1 LGHNA and CDR2 YSLEER. The CDR3 covers 14 residues. CDR3 sequence (DNA): TGCGCCAGCAGCCCTCAGGGGGCCCCCGGGGAGCTGTTTTTT. The encoded protein is CASSPQGAPGELFF.

The chain is built from TRBV5-6 and TRBJ1-5; D is possibly TRBD1 (6 bases). V gave up 2 bases and J gave up 4 bases, with 10 bases separating them. Germline V CDR1 and CDR2: SGHDT, YYEEEE. This CDR3 is built from 14 residues. DNA for the CDR3: TGTGCCAGCAGCTTTGCGGGGGCGAATCAGCCCCAGCATTTT. The encoded protein is CASSFAGANQPQHF. Filled out from reference TRBV5-6 and TRBJ1-5, the complete variable domain reads DAGVTQSPTHLIKTRGQQVTLRCSPKSGHDTVSWYQQALGQGPQFIFQYYEEEERQRGNFPDRFSGHQFPNYSSELNVNALLLGDSALYLCASSFAGANQPQHFGDGTRLSIL.

The chain links TRBV5-5 to TRBJ1-2, with TRBD1 matching 7 bases. The CDR3 consists of 13 residues. The ends lost 4 bases at V and 1 base at J; junction bases unmatched: 1. Germline CDR1 is SGHKS and CDR2 is YYEKEE (reference sequence). The chain's CDR3 is CASSHRGNYGYTF. As DNA, the CDR3 is TGTGCCAGCAGCCACAGGGGTAACTATGGCTACACCTTC.

This clone appeared a few times. The chain is built from TRBV19 and TRBJ1-4; D gene unclear. Trimming cost V 3 bases and J 4 bases, with 15 bases left between them. Germline CDR1 LNHDA, CDR2 SQIVND (reference sequence). The CDR3 consists of 16 residues. DNA of the CDR3: TGTGCCAGTAGTATTGGAACAGCCGGTTATAATGAAAAACTGTTTTTT. As protein: CASSIGTAGYNEKLFF.

The chain is built from TRBV4-3 and TRBJ1-1; D is unclear. This CDR3 is built from 15 residues. CDR1 is LGHNA, CDR2 YSLEER, per germline. Between the trimmed V and J ends, which lost 0 bases and 4 bases, there was a span of 12 bases. The CDR3 DNA reads TGCGCCAGCAGCCAAGACCCAGTCGTCGTCACTGAAGCTTTCTTT. Amino acids: CASSQDPVVVTEAFF.